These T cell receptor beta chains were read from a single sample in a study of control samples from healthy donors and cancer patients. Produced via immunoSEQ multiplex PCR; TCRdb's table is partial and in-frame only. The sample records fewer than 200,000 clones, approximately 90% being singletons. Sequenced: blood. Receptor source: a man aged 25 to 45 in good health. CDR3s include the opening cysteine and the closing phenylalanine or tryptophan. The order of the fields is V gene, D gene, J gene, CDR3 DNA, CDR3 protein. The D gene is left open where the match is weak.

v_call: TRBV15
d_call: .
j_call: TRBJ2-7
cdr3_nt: TGTGCCACCAGCGCCCGGCGGGATTACGAGCAGTACTTC
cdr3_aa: CATSARRDYEQYF

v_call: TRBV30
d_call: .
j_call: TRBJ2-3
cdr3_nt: TGTGCCTGGGGACGAGGAGATACGCAGTATTTT
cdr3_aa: CAWGRGDTQYF

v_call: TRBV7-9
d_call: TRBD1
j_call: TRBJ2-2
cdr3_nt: TGTGCCAGCAGCTATCGGGACAGGGAGAACACCGGGGAGCTGTTTTTT
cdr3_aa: CASSYRDRENTGELFF

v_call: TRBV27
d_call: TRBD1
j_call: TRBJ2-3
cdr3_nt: TGTGCCAGCAGCTGGACAGGGGGGACAGATACGCAGTATTTT
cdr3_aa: CASSWTGGTDTQYF

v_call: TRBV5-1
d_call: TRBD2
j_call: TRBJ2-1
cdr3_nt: TGCGCCAGCAGCCCTGGACTAGCAAGCTCCTACAATGAGCAGTTCTTC
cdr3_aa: CASSPGLASSYNEQFF

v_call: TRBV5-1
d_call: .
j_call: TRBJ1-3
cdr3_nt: TGCGCCAGCAGCTCAACCCCGAGGGGGGTCCTCTCTGGAAACACCATATATTTT
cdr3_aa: CASSSTPRGVLSGNTIYF

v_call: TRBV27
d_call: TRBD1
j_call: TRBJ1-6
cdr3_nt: TGTGCCAGCAGACAGGGGGCTTGGGTAGGTAATTCACCCCTCCACTTT
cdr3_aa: CASRQGAWVGNSPLHF

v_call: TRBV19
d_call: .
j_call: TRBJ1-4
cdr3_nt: TGTGCCAGTAGTGCGACAGGACGGGGTAATGAAAAACTGTTTTTT
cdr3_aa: CASSATGRGNEKLFF

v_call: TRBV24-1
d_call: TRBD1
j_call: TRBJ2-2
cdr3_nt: TGTGCCACCAGTGATTCTAGACAGGGGATCACCGGGGAGCTGTTTTTT
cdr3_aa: CATSDSRQGITGELFF

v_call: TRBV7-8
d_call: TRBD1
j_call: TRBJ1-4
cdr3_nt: TGTGCCAGCACCGACCCGACAGGGCGGGAGGAAAAACTGTTTTTT
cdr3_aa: CASTDPTGREEKLFF

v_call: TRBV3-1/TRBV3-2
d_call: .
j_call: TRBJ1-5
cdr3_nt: TGTGCCAGCAGTCACCAGCACCGGGTCCAGCCCCAGCATTTT
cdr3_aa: CASSHQHRVQPQHF

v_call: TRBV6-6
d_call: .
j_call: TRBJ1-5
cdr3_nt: TGTGCCAGCAGTCATGGGCAGGCCCTTTCCCGGGAGCAGCCCCAGCATTTT
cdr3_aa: CASSHGQALSREQPQHF

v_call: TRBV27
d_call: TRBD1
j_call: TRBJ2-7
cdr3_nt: TGTGCCAGCAGTTTCGGGACAGGTTCCGAGCAGTACTTC
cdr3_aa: CASSFGTGSEQYF

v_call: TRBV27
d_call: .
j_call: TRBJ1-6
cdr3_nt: TGTGCCAGCAGTTTTAACTCCTATAATTCACCCCTCCACTTT
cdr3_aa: CASSFNSYNSPLHF

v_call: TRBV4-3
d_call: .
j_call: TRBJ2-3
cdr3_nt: TGCGCCAGCAGCCAAGATGGGACCCGGGGTACGCAGTATTTT
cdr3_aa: CASSQDGTRGTQYF

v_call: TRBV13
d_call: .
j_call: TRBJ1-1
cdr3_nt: TGTGCCAGCAGCTCCCAAGGGACTGAAGCTTTCTTT
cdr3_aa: CASSSQGTEAFF

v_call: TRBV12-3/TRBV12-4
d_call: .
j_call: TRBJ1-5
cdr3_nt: TGTGCCAGCAGATCCAGGGTAGGACAGCCCCAGCATTTT
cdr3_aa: CASRSRVGQPQHF

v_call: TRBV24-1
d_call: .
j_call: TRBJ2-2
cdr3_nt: TGTGCCACCAGTACCCCTGGCGGTTCGAACACCGGGGAGCTGTTTTTT
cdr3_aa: CATSTPGGSNTGELFF

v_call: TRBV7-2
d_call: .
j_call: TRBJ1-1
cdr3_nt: TGTGCCAGCAGCTTCAGTAGCATGAACACTGAAGCTTTCTTT
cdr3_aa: CASSFSSMNTEAFF

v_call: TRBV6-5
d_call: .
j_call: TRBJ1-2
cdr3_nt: TGTGCCAGCAGGACAGAATCCTATGGCTACACCTTC
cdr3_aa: CASRTESYGYTF